This TCR beta chain stems from a study of blood T cell repertoires in COVID-19. Study details: The analysed material was cDNA or gDNA that came from T cells, B-cell-depleted T cells, or PBMCs.

V lost 3 bases to trimming and J lost 3 bases; unmatched junction nucleotides: 4. Germline values: CDR1 MNHEY, CDR2 SVGAGI. There are 14 residues in the CDR3. The authors' processing: Amplification from reference gene primers served as the basis for estimated nucleated cell counts. The data were produced by immunoSEQ multiplex PCR, yet TCRdb's version contains in-frame clones alone and is incomplete. V and J calls plus clone size are reproduced from that table; the DNA served to infer D and trimming. Here the sample spans 100,000 to 150,000 clones, approximately 90% being singletons. The receptor was isolated from a man aged 50-59 years with acute or convalescent COVID-19. The chain links TRBV6-5 to TRBJ2-7; 8 bases map to TRBD1. The sample consisted of peripheral blood. Here the CDR3 DNA reads TGTGCCAGCAGTTATACAGGGGGAGACTACGAGCAGTACTTC. This gives the protein CASSYTGGDYEQYF.